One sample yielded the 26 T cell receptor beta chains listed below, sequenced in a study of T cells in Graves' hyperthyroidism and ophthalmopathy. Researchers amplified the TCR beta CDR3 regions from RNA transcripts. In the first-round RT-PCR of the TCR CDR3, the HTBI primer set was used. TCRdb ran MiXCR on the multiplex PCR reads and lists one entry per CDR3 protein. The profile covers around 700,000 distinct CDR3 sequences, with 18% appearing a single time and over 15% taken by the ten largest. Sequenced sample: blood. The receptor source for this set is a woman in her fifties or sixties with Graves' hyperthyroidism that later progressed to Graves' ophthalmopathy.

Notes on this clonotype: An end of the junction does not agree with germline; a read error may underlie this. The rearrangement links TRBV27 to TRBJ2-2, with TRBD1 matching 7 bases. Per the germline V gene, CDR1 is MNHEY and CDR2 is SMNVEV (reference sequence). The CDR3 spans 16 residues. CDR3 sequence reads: CASSTSDRRNTGEPFF. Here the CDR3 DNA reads TGTGCCAGCAGTACCTCGGACAGGAGAAACACCGGGGAGCCGTTTTTT.

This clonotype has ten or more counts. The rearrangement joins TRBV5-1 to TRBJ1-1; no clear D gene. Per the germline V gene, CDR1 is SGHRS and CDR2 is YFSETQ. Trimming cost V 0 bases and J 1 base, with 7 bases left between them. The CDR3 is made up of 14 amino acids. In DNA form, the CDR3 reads TGCGCCAGCAGCTTGGCTCGGGGGAACACTGAAGCTTTCTTT. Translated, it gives CASSLARGNTEAFF.

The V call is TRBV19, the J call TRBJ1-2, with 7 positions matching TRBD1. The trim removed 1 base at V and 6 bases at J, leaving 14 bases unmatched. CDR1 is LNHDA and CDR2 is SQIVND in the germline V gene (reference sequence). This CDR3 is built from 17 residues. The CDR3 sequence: CASSIGDSLWHHDGYTF. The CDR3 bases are TGTGCCAGTAGTATAGGGGACAGTCTATGGCACCATGATGGCTACACCTTC.

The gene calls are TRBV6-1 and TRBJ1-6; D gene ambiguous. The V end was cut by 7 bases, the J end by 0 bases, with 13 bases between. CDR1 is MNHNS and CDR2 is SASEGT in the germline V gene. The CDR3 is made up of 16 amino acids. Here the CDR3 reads CASTYSSGSYNSPLHF. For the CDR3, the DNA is TGTGCCAGCACCTACTCCTCGGGCTCCTATAATTCACCCCTCCACTTT.

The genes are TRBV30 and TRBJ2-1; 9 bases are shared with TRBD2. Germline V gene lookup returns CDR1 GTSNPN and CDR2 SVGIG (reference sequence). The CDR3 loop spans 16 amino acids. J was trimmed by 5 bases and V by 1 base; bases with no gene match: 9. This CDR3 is CAWSELRPSGNNEQFF. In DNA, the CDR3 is TGTGCCTGGAGTGAGCTAAGGCCTAGCGGGAACAATGAGCAGTTCTTC. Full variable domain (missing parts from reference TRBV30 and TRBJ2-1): SQTIHQWPATLVQPVGSPLSLECTVEGTSNPNLYWYRQAAGRGLQLLFYSVGIGQISSEVPQNLSASRPQDRQFILSSKKLLLSDSGFYLCAWSELRPSGNNEQFFGPGTRLTVL.

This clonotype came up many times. The CDR3 is CASSLQESRGYTF. The CDR3 nucleotides read TGCGCCAGCAGCTTACAAGAAAGCCGGGGCTACACCTTC. The chain has TRBV5-1 and TRBJ1-2; D is uncertain. Germline CDR1 reads SGHRS; CDR2 reads YFSETQ. V lost 2 bases and J 8 bases, leaving 13 bases between the germline ends. CDR3 length: 13 amino acids.

The CDR3 loop is CAISESRAAGELFF. CDR3 DNA: TGTGCCATCAGTGAGTCTAGGGCCGCCGGGGAGCTGTTTTTT. The genes are TRBV10-3 and TRBJ2-2; D is undetermined. CDR3 size: 14 residues. Per the germline V gene, CDR1 is ENHRY and CDR2 is SYGVKD. Trimming left V 0 bases short and J 6 bases short, with 8 bases between.

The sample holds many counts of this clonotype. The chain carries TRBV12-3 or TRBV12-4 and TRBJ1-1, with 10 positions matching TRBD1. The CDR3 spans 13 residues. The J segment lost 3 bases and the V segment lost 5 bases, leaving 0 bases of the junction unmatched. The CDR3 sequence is CASSDRGHTEAFF. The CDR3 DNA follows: TGTGCCAGCAGTGACAGGGGGCACACTGAAGCTTTCTTT.

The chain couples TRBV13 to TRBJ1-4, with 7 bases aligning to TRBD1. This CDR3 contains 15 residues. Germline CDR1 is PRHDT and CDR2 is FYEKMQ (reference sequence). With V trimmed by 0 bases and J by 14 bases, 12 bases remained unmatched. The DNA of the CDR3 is TGTGCCAGCAGCTTAGGGTCCGGGACAGCGGCTTATCTGTTTTTT. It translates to CASSLGSGTAAYLFF.

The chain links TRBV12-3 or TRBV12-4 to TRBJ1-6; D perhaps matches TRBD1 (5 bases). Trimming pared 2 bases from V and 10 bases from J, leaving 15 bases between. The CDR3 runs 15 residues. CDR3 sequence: CASSLTGDSGSPLHF. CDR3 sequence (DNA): TGTGCCAGCAGTTTAACGGGTGACAGCGGGTCACCCCTCCACTTT.

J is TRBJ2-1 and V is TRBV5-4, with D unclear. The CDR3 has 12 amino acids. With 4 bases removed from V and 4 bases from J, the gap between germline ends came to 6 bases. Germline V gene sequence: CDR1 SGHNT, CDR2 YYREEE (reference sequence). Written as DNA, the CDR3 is TGTGCCAGCAGCCATATTTACAATGAGCAGTTCTTC. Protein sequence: CASSHIYNEQFF.

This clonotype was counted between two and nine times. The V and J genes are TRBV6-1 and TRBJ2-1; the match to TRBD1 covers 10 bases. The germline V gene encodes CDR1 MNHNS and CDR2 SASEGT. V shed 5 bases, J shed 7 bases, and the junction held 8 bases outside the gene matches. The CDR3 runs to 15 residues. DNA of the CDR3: TGTGCCAGCAGTTTCGGGACAGGGGCTGCAAATGAGCAGTTCTTC. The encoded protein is CASSFGTGAANEQFF.

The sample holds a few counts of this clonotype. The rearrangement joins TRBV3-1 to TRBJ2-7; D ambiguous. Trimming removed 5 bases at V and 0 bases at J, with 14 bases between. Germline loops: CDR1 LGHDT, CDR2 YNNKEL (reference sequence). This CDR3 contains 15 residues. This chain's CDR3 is CASSLWTASSYEQYF. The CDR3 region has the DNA TGTGCCAGCAGCTTGTGGACGGCGAGCTCCTACGAGCAGTACTTC.

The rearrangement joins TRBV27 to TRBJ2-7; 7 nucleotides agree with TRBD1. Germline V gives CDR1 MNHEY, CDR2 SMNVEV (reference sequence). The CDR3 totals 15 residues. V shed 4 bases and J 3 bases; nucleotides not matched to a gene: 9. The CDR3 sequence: CASSSILGQHYEQYF. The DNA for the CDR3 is TGTGCCAGCAGTTCGATCCTGGGACAGCACTACGAGCAGTACTTC.

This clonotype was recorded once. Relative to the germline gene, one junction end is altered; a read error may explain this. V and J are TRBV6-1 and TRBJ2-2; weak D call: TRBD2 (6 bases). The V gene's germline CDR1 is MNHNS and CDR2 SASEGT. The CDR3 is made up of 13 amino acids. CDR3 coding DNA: TGTGCCAGCAGCTTGTTGGGTGGCGGGGAGCCGTTTTTT. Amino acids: CASSLLGGGEPFF.

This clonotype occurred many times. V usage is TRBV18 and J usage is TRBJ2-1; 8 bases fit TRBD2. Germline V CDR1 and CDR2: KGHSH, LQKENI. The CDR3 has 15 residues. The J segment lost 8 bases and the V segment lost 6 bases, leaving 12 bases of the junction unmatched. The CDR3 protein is CASSPAGGYLDEQFF. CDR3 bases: TGTGCCAGCTCGCCTGCGGGGGGTTACTTAGATGAGCAGTTCTTC.

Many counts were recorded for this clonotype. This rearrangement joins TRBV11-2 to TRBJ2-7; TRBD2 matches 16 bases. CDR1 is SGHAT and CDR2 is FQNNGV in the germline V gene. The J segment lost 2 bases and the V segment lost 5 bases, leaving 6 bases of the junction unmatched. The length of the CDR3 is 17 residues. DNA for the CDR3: TGTGCCAGCAGCGGAGGGACTAGCGGGGGGGGTACCTACGAGCAGTACTTC. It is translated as CASSGGTSGGGTYEQYF.

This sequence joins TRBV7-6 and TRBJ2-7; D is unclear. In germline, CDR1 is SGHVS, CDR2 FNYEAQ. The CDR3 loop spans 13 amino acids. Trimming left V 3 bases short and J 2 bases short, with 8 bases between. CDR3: CASSFDVAYEQYF. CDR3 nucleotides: TGTGCCAGCAGCTTCGACGTAGCCTACGAGCAGTACTTC.

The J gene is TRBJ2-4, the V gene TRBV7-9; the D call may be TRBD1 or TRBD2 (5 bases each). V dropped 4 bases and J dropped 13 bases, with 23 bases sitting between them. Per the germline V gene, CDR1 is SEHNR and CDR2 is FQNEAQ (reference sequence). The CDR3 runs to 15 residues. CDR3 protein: CASSSNRDAILGQYF. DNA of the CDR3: TGTGCCAGCAGCTCAAACCGGGACGCCATTCTTGGACAGTACTTC.

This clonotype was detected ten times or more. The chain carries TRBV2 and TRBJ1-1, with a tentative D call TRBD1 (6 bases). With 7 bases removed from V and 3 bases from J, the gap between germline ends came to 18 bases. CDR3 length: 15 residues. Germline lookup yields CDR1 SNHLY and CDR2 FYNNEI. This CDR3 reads CASISGATAYTEAFF. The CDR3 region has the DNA TGTGCCAGCATTTCGGGGGCAACGGCGTACACTGAAGCTTTCTTT.

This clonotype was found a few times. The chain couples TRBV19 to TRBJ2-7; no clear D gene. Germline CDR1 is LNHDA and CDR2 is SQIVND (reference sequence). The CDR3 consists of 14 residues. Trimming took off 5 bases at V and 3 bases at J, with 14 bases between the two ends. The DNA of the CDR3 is TGTGCCAGTAGTCCCTTGGCCCGCGGCTACGAGCAGTACTTC. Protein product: CASSPLARGYEQYF. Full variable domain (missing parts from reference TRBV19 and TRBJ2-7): DGGITQSPKYLFRKEGQNVTLSCEQNLNHDAMYWYRQDPGQGLRLIYYSQIVNDFQKGDIAEGYSVSREKKESFPLTVTSAQKNPTAFYLCASSPLARGYEQYFGPGTRLTVT.

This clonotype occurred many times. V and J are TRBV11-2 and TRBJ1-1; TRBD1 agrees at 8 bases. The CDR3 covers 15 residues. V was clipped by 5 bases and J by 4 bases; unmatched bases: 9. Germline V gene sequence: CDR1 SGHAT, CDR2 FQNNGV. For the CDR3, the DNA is TGTGCCAGCAGCACTCGGACAGGGTGGGTCACTGAAGCTTTCTTT. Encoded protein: CASSTRTGWVTEAFF.

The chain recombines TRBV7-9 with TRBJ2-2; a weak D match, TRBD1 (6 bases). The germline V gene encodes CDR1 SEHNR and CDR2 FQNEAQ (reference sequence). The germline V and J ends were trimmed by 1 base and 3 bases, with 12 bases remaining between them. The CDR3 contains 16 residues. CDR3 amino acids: CASSLGQGFDTGELFF. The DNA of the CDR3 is TGTGCCAGCAGCTTAGGGCAGGGGTTCGACACCGGGGAGCTGTTTTTT.

CDR3 in amino acids: CSVAPGGNEQFF. As DNA, the CDR3 is TGCAGCGTTGCTCCGGGGGGCAATGAGCAGTTCTTC. The chain combines TRBV29-1 with TRBJ2-1, with TRBD2 matching over 7 bases. Trimming removed 4 bases from V and 6 bases from J; junction bases left unmatched: 3. This CDR3 has 12 amino acids. Per the germline V gene, CDR1 is SQVTM and CDR2 is ANQGSEA.

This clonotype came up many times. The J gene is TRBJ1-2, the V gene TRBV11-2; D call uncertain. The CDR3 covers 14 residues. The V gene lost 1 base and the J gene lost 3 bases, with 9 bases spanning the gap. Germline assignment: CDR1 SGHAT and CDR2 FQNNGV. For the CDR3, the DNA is TGTGCCAGCAGCTTAGGTTCCCCGGACTATGGCTACACCTTC. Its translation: CASSLGSPDYGYTF.

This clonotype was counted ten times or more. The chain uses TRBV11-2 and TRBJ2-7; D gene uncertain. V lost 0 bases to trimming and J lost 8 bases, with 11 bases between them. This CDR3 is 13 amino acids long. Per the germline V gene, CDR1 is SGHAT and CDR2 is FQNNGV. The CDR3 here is CASSLDDMRKQYF. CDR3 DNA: TGTGCCAGCAGCTTAGATGACATGCGGAAGCAGTACTTC.